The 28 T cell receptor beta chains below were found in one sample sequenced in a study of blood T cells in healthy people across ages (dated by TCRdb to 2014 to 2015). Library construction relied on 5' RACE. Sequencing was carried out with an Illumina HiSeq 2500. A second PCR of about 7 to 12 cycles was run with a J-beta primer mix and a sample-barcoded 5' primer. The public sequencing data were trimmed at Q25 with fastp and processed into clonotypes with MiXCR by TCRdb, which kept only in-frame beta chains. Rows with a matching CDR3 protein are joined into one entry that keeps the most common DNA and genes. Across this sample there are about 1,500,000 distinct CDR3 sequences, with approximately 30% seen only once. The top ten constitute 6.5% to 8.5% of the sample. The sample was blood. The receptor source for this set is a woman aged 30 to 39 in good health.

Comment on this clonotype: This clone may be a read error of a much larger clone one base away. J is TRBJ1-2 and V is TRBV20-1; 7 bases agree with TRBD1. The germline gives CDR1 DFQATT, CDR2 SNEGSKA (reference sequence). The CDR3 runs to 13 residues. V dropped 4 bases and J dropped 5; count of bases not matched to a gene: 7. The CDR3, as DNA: TGCAGTGCTACCGACAGGGACGGGTATGGCTACACCTTC. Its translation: CSATDRDGYGYTF.

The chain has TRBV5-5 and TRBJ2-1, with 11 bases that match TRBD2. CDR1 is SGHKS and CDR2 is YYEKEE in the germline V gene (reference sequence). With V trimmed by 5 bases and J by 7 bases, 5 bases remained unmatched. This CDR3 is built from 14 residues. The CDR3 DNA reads TGTGCCAGCAGACCTAGCGGGGGGTTTAATGAGCAGTTCTTC. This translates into CASRPSGGFNEQFF.

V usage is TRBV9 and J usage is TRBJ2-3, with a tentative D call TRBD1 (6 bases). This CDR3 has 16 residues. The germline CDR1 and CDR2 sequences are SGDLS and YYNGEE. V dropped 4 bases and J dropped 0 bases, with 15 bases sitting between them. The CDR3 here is CASSPRGQISTDTQYF. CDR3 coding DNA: TGTGCCAGCAGCCCGAGAGGACAGATTAGCACAGATACGCAGTATTTT. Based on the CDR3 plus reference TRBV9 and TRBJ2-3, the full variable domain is DSGVTQTPKHLITATGQRVTLRCSPRSGDLSVYWYQQSLDQGLQFLIQYYNGEERAKGNILERFSAQQFPDLHSELNLSSLELGDSALYFCASSPRGQISTDTQYFGPGTRLTVL.

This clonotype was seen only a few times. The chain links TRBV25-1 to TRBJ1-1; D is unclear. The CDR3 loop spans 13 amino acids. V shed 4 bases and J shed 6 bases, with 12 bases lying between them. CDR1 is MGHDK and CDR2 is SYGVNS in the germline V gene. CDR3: CASSGYGGAEAFF. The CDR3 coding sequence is TGTGCCAGCAGTGGATACGGAGGAGCTGAAGCTTTCTTT.

The CDR3 protein is CASSLVYGGQFF. In DNA form, the CDR3 reads TGTGCCAGCAGCCTCGTGTATGGGGGCCAGTTCTTC. The chain links TRBV6-2 or TRBV6-3 to TRBJ2-1; the D gene is possibly TRBD1 (6 bases). V lost 6 bases, J lost 13 bases, and 16 bases lay in between. CDR3 size: 12 residues. CDR1 is MNHEY, CDR2 SVGEGT, per germline.

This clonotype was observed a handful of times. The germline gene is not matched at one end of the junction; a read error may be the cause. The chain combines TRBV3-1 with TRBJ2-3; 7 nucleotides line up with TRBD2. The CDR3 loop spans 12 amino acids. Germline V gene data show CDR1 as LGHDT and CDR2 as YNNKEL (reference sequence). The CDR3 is CASSLAGDTRYF. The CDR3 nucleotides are TGTGCCAGCAGCCTCGCGGGAGATACGCGGTATTTT.

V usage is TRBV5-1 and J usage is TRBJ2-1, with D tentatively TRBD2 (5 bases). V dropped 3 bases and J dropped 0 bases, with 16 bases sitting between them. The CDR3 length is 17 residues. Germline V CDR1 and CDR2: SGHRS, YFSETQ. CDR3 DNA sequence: TGCGCCAGCAGCTCCCTCCCTGAGGGAAGCTCCTACAATGAGCAGTTCTTC. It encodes CASSSLPEGSSYNEQFF.

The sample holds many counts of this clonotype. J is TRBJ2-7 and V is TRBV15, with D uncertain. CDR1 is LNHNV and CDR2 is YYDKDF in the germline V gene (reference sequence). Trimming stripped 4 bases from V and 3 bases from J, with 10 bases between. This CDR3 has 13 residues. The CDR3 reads CATSNGLYYEQYF. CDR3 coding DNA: TGTGCCACCAGCAACGGGCTCTACTACGAGCAGTACTTC.

Written as DNA, the CDR3 is TGTGCCAGCAGTGAATATGAGGGTGGACAGGGCTACACCTTC. It encodes CASSEYEGGQGYTF. This chain joins TRBV6-1 and TRBJ1-2, with TRBD1 as a possible D gene (6 bases). Per the germline V gene, CDR1 is MNHNS and CDR2 is SASEGT. V was pared by 2 bases and J by 8 bases, with 15 bases between. The CDR3 runs to 14 residues.

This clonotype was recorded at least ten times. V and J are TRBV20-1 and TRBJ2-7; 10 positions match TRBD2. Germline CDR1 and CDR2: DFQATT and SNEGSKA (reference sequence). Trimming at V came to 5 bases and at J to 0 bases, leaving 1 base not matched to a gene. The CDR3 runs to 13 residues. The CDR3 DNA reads TGCAGTGCTTCTAGCGGGAGCTCCTACGAGCAGTACTTC. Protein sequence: CSASSGSSYEQYF.

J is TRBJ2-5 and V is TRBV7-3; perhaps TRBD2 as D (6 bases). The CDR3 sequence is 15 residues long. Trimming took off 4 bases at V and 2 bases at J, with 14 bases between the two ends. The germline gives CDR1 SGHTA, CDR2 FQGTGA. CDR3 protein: CASSWGDGGQETQYF. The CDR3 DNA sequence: TGTGCCAGCAGCTGGGGGGACGGGGGACAAGAGACCCAGTACTTC.

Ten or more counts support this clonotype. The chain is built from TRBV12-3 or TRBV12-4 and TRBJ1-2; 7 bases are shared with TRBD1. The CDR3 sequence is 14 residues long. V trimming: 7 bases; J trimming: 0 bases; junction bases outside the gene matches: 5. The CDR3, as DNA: TGTGCCAGCATCATGGGACAGACTAACTATGGCTACACCTTC. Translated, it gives CASIMGQTNYGYTF.

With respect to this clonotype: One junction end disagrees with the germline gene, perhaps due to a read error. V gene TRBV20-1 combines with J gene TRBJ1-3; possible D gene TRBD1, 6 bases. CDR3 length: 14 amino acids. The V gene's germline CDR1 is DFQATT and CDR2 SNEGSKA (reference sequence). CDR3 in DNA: TGCAGTGCTAGAGAGGGGGGCTCTGAAAACACCATATATTTT. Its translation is CSAREGGSENTIYF.

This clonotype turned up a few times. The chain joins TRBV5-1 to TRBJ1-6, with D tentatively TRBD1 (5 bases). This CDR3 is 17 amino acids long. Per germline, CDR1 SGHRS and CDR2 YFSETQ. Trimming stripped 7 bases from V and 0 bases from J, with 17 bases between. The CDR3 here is CASQRQPESSYNSPLHF. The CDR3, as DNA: TGCGCCAGCCAACGACAGCCGGAGAGCTCCTATAATTCACCCCTCCACTTT. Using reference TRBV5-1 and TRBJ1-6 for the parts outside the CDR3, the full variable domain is KAGVTQTPRYLIKTRGQQVTLSCSPISGHRSVSWYQQTPGQGLQFLFEYFSETQRNKGNFPGRFSGRQFSNSRSEMNVSTLELGDSALYLCASQRQPESSYNSPLHFGNGTRLTVT.

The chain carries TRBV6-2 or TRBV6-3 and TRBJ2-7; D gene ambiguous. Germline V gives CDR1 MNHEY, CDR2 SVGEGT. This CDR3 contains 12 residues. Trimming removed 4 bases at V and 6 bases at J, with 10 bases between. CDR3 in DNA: TGTGCCAGCAGTTCTACGAACCGCGAGCAGTACTTC. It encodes CASSSTNREQYF.

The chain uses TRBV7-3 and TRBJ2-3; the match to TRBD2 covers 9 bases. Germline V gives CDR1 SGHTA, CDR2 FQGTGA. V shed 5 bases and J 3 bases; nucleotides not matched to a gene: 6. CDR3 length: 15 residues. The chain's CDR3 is CASSQGGGETDTQYF. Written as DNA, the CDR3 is TGTGCCAGCAGCCAGGGCGGGGGGGAAACAGATACGCAGTATTTT.

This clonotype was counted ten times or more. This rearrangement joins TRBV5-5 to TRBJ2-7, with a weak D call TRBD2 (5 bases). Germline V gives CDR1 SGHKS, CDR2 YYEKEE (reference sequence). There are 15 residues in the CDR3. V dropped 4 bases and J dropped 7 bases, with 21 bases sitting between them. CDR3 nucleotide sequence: TGTGCCAGCAGCCCGAGTAGCGTGCCAAATGGGGAGCAGTACTTC. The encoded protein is CASSPSSVPNGEQYF.

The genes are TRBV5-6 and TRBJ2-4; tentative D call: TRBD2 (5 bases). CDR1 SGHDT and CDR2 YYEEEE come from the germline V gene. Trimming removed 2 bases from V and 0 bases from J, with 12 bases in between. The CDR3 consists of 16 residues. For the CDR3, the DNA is TGTGCCAGCAGCTTATTCAGCGGACTAGCCAAAAACATTCAGTACTTC. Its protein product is CASSLFSGLAKNIQYF.

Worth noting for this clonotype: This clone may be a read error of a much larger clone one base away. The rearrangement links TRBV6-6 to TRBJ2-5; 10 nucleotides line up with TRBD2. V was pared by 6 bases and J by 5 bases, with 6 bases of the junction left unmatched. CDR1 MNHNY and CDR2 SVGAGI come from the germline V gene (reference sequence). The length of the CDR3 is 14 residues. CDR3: CASRFEREGETQYF. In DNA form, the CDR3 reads TGTGCCAGCAGGTTCGAGCGGGAGGGCGAGACCCAGTACTTC.

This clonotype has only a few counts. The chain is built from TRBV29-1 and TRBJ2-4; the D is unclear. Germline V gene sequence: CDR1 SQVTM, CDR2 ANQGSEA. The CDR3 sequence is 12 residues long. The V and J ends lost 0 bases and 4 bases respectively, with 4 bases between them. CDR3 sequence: CSVEDFKNIQYF. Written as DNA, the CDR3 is TGCAGCGTTGAAGATTTTAAAAACATTCAGTACTTC.

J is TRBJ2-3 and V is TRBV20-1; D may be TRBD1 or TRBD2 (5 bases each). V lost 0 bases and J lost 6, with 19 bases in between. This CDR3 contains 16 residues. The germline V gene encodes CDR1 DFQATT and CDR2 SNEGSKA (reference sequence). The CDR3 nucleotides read TGCAGTGCTAGAGAGATCGGGGAGTGGGGCGGGGATACGCAGTATTTT. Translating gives CSAREIGEWGGDTQYF.

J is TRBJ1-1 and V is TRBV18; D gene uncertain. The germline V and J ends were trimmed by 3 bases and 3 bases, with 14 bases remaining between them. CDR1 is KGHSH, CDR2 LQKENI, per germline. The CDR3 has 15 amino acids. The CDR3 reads CASSPLSGDDTEAFF. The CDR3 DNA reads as TGTGCCAGCTCACCCCTTTCCGGAGATGACACTGAAGCTTTCTTT.

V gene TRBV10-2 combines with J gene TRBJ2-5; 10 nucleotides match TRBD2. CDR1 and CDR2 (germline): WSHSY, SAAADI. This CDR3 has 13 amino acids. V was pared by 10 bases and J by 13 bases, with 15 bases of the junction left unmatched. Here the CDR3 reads CATSSGRSGTRYF. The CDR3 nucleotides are TGCGCCACCTCTAGCGGGAGAAGCGGTACGCGGTACTTC.

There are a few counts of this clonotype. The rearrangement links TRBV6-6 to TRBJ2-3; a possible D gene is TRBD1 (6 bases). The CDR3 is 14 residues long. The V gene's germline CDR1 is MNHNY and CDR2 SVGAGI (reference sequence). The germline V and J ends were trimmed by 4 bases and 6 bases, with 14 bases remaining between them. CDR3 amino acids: CASSFGRQGDTQYF. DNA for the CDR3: TGTGCCAGCAGTTTCGGTAGGCAGGGGGATACGCAGTATTTT.

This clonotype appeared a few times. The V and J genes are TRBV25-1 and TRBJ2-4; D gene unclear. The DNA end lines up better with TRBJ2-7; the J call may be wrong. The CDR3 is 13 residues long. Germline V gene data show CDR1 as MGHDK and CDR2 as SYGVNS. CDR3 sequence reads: CASPGRSYYEQYF. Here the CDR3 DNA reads TGTGCCAGCCCCGGTCGTAGTTACTACGAGCAGTACTTC.

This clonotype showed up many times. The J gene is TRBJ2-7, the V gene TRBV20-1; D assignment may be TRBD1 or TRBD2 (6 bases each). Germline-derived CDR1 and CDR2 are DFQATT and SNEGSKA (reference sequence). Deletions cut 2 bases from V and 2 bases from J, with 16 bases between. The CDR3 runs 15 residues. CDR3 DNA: TGCAGTGCTAGATCAGGCGGGACATCTGCCTACGAGCAGTACTTC. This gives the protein CSARSGGTSAYEQYF.

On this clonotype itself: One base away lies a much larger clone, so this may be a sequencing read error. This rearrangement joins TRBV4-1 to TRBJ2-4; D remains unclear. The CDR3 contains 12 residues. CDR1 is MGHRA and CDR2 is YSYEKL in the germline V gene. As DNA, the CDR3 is TGCGCCAGCAGCCAAGAGATCTACGAGCAGGACTTC. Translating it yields CASSQEIYEQDF.

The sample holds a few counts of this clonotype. The CDR3 DNA reads as TGTGCCAGCAGTAACACCGGGACAGAGAACACTGAAGCTTTCTTT. This encodes CASSNTGTENTEAFF. The chain joins TRBV6-5 to TRBJ1-1; 7 nucleotides line up with TRBD1. This CDR3 is built from 15 residues. V lost 5 bases, J lost 1 base, and 7 bases stayed unmatched. Germline V gives CDR1 MNHEY, CDR2 SVGAGI.